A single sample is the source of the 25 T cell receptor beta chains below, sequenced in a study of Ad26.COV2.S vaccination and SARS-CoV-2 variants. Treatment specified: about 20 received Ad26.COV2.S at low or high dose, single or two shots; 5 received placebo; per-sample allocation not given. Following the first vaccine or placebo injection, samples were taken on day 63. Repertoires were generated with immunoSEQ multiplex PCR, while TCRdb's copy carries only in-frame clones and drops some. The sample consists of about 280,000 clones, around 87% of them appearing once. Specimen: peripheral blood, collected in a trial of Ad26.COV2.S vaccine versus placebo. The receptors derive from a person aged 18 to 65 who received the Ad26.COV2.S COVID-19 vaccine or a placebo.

In DNA, the CDR3 is TGTGCCAGCAGTGAAGCGGATCCAGGACTTCCAAGGGATACGCAGTATTTT. Amino acid sequence: CASSEADPGLPRDTQYF. The rearrangement uses TRBV2 and TRBJ2-3; D is possibly TRBD2 (5 bases). Germline V gene sequence: CDR1 SNHLY, CDR2 FYNNEI. Trimming stripped 0 bases from V and 6 bases from J, with 19 bases between. The CDR3 contains 17 residues.

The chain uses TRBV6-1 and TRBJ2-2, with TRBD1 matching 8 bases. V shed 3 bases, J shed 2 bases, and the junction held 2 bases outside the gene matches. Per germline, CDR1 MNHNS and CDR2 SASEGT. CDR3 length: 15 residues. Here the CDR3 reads CASSEGQVNTGELFF. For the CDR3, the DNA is TGTGCCAGCAGTGAGGGACAGGTCAACACCGGGGAGCTGTTTTTT.

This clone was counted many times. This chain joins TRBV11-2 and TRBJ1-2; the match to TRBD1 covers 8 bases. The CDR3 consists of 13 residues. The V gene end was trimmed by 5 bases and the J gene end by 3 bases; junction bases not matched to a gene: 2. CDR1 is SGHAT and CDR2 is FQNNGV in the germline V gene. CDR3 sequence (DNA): TGTGCCAGCAGCCCGGGACAGGACTATGGCTACACCTTC. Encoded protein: CASSPGQDYGYTF.

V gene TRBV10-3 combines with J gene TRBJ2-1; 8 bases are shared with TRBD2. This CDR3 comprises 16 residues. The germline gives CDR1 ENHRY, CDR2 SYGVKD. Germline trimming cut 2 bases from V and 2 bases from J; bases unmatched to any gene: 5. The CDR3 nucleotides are TGTGCCATCAGTGAGGGCTCGGGGGGGGCCTACAATGAGCAGTTCTTC. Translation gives CAISEGSGGAYNEQFF.

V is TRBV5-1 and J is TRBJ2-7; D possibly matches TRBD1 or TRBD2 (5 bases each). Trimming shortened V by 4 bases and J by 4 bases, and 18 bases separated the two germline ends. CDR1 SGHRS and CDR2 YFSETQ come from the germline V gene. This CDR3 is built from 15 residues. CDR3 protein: CASSPGTDAGYEQYF. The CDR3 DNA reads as TGCGCCAGCAGCCCCGGGACCGACGCCGGTTACGAGCAGTACTTC.

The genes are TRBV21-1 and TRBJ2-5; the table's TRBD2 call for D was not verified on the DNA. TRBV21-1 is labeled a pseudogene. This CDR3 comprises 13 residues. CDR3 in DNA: TGTGCCAGCAGCAAATGGGGGGAAGAGACCCAGTACTTC. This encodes CASSKWGEETQYF.

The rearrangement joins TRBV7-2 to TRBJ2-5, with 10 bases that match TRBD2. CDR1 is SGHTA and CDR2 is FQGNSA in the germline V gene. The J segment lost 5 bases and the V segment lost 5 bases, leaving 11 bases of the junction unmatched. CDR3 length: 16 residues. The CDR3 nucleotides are TGTGCCAGCAGCCTACCGAGCGGGGGGGCTTCTGAGACCCAGTACTTC. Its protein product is CASSLPSGGASETQYF. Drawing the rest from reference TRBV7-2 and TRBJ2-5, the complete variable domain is GAGVSQSPSNKVTEKGKDVELRCDPISGHTALYWYRQSLGQGLEFLIYFQGNSAPDKSGLPSDRFSAERTGGSVSTLTIQRTQQEDSAVYLCASSLPSGGASETQYFGPGTRLLVL.

The CDR3 nucleotides are TGTGCCAGCAGTTTTTGGAACAGGGGGAATGAAAAACTGTTTTTT. Amino acid sequence: CASSFWNRGNEKLFF. J is TRBJ1-4 and V is TRBV2; 8 nucleotides match TRBD1. Germline loops: CDR1 SNHLY, CDR2 FYNNEI. CDR3 length: 15 amino acids. The trim removed 5 bases at V and 5 bases at J, leaving 7 bases unmatched.

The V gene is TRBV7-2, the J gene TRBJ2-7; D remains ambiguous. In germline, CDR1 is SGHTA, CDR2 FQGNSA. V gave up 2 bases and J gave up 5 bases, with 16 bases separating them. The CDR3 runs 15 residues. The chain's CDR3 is CASSLLSISVHEQYF. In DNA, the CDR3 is TGTGCCAGCAGCTTATTATCTATATCCGTACACGAGCAGTACTTC.

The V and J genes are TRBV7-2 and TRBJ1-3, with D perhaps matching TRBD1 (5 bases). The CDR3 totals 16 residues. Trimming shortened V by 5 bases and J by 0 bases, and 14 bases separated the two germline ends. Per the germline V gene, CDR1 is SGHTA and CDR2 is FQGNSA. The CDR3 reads CASSRRQSSSGNTIYF. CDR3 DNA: TGTGCCAGCAGCCGCCGACAGTCCTCCTCTGGAAACACCATATATTTT.

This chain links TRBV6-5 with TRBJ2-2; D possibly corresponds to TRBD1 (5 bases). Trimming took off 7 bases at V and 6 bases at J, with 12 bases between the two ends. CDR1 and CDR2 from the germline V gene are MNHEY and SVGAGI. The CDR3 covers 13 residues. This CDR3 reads CASKTLGPGELFF. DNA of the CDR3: TGTGCCAGCAAGACACTGGGGCCCGGGGAGCTGTTTTTT.

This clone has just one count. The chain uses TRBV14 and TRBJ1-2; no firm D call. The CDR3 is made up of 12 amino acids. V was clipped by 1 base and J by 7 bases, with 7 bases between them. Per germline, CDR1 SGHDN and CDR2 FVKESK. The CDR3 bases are TGTGCCAGCAGCCAAGTTGGGATTGGCTACACCTTC. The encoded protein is CASSQVGIGYTF.

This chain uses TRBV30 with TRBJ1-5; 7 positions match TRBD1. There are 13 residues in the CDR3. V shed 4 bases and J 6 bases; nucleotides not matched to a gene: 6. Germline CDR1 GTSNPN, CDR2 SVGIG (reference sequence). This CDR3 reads CAWNRGGSQPQHF. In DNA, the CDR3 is TGTGCCTGGAACAGGGGAGGAAGTCAGCCCCAGCATTTT.

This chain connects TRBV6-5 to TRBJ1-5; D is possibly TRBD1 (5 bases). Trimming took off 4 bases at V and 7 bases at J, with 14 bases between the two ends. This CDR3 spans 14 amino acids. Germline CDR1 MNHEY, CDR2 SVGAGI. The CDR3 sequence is CASSSSGASQPQHF. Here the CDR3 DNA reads TGTGCCAGCAGTTCCTCCGGGGCGTCCCAGCCCCAGCATTTT.

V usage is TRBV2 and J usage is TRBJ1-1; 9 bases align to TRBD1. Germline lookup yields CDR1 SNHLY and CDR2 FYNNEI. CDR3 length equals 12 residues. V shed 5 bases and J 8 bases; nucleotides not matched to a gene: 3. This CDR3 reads CASSPGTGEAFF. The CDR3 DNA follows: TGTGCCAGCAGTCCCGGGACAGGGGAAGCTTTCTTT.

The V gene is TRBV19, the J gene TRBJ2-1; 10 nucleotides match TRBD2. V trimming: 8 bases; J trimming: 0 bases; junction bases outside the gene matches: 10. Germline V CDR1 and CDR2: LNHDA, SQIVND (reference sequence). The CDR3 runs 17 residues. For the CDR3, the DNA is TGTGCCAGTGGATGGACTAGCGGAAAGAGCTCCTACAATGAGCAGTTCTTC. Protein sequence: CASGWTSGKSSYNEQFF.

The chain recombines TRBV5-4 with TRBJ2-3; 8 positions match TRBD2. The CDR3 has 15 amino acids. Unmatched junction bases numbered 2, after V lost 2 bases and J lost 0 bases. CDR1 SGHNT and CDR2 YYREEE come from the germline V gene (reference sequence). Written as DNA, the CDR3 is TGTGCCAGCAGCTTCCCTAGCGGGAGCACAGATACGCAGTATTTT. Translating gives CASSFPSGSTDTQYF.

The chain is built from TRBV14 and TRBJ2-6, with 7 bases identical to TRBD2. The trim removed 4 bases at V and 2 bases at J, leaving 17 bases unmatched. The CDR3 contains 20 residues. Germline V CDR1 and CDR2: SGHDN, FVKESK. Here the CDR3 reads CASSPPTGRAARPGANVLTF. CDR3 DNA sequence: TGTGCCAGCAGCCCACCAACGGGGAGGGCGGCGCGTCCTGGGGCCAACGTCCTGACTTTC.

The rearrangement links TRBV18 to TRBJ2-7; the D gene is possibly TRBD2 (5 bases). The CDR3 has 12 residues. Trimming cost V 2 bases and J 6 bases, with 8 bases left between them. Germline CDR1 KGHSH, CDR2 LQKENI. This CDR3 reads CASSPSGGEQYF. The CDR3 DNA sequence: TGTGCCAGCTCACCATCAGGAGGCGAGCAGTACTTC.

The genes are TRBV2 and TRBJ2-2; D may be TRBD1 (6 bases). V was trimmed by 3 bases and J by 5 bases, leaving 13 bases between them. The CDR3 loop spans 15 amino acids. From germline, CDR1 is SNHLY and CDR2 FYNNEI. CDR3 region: CASSDQNRVTGELFF. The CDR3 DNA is TGTGCCAGCAGTGATCAGAACAGGGTAACCGGGGAGCTGTTTTTT.

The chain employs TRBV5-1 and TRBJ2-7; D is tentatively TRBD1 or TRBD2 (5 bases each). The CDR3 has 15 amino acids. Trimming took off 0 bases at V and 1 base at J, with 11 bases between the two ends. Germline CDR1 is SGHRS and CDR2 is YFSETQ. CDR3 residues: CASSLDVGESYEQYF. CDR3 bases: TGCGCCAGCAGCTTGGATGTGGGGGAATCCTACGAGCAGTACTTC.

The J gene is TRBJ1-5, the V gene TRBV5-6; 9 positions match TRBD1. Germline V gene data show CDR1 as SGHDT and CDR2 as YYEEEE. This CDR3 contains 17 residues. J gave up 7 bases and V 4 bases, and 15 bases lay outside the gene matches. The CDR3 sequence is CASSRRPGTGFNQPQHF. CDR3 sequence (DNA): TGTGCCAGCAGCCGACGTCCCGGGACAGGGTTTAACCAGCCCCAGCATTTT.

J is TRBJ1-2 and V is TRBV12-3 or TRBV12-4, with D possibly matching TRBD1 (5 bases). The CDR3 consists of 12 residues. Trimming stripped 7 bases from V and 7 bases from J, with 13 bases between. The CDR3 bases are TGTGCCAGCACACGGGGGTTCAGTGGCTACACCTTC. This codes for CASTRGFSGYTF.

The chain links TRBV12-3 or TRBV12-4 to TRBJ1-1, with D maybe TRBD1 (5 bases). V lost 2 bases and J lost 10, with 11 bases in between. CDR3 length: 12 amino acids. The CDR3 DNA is TGTGCCAGCAGTTTAAGTTCGGGGCCAGCTTTCTTT. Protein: CASSLSSGPAFF.

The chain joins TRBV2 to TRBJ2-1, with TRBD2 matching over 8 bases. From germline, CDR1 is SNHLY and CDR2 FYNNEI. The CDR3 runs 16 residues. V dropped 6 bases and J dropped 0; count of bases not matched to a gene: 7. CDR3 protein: CASRGWTSPSYNEQFF. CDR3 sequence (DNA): TGTGCCAGCAGAGGATGGACTAGCCCCTCCTACAATGAGCAGTTCTTC. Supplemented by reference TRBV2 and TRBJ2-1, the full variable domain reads EPEVTQTPSHQVTQMGQEVILRCVPISNHLYFYWYRQILGQKVEFLVSFYNNEISEKSEIFDDQFSVERPDGSNFTLKIRSTKLEDSAMYFCASRGWTSPSYNEQFFGPGTRLTVL.